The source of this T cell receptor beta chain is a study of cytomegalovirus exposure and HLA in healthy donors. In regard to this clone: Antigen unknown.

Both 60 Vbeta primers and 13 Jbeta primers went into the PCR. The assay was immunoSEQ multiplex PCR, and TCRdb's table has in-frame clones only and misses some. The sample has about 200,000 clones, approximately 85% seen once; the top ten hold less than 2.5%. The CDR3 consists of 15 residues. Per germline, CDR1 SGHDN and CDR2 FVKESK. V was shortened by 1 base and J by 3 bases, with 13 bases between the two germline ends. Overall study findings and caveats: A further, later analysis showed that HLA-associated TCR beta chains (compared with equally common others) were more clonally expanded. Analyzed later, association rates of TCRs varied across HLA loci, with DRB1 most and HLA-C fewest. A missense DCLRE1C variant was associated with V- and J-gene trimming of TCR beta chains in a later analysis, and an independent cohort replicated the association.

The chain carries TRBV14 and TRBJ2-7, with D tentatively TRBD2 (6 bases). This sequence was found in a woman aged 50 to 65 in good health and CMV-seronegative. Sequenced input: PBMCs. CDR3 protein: CASSQASQGGYEQYF. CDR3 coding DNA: TGTGCCAGCAGCCAAGCTAGCCAGGGAGGCTACGAGCAGTACTTC.